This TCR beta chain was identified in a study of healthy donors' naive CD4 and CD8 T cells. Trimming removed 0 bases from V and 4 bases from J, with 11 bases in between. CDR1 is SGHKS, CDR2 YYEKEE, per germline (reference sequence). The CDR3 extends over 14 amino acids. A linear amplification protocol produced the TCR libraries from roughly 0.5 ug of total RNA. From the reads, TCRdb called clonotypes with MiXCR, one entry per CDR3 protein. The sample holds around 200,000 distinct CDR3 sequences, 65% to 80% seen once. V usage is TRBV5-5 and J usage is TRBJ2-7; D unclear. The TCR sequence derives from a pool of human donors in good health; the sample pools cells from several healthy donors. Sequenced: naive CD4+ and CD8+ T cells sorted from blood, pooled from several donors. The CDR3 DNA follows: TGTGCCAGCAGCTTGGCTCCAGTAAAATACGAGCAGTACTTC. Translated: CASSLAPVKYEQYF.